The clone carrying this TCR beta chain was counted only a few times. Its specificity is unknown. This CDR3 is built from 17 residues. J lost 0 bases, V lost 3 bases, and 6 bases had no gene match. CDR1 is DFQATT, CDR2 SNEGSKA, per germline (reference sequence). The sample comes from a study of vaccination effects on CD4 cells after COVID-19. About the study: Roughly 2.1 million PBMC per well received approximately 11 IU/ml IL-2 and 8 to 10 ug/ml peptides in culture.

Using immunoSEQ multiplex PCR, the repertoire was profiled, and TCRdb retains in-frame clones only, with some absent. The data show fewer than 75,000 clones, with about 78% seen just once and about 4.5% held by the top ten. Following 10 days of culture, CD4+ T cells were isolated. Vaccination of participants consisted of two doses of either the BNT162b2 or mRNA-1273 vaccine. Fresh IL-2-containing medium replaced half the medium on days 3 and 7. The V and J genes are TRBV20-1 and TRBJ1-5; TRBD1 aligns across 12 bases. Material: CD4+ T cells from PBMCs cultured without peptide, obtained after COVID-19 vaccination. This clonotype was obtained from a human donor who received a COVID-19 vaccine. The DNA of the CDR3 is TGCAGTGCTAGTAGGGGGACAGGGGGCAATAGCAATCAGCCCCAGCATTTT. As protein: CSASRGTGGNSNQPQHF.